In its sample, the clone carrying this T cell receptor beta chain was seen a few times. As yet, its antigen is unknown. This sample was taken from a study of response to subunit inactivated influenza vaccine. Regarding the study as a whole: With each seasonal influenza vaccination, the authors suggested, few new T cells are recruited.

Each CDR3 protein gets one entry after TCRdb re-called the RT-PCR reads with MiXCR. The sample lists roughly 150,000 distinct CDR3 sequences; 9.5% to 13% were seen once. The source material was non-naive T cells sorted from PBMCs, sampled 45 days after vaccination. The receptor was isolated from a man in his fifties or sixties who received an inactivated influenza vaccine.

This CDR3 reads CASSQTTGHSNQPQHF. The CDR3 DNA is TGTGCCAGCAGCCAAACGACAGGGCATAGCAATCAGCCCCAGCATTTT. This chain uses TRBV3-1 with TRBJ1-5; TRBD1 aligns across 7 bases. Germline V gene lookup returns CDR1 LGHDT and CDR2 YNNKEL (reference sequence). The CDR3 is made up of 16 amino acids. After removal of 2 bases from V and 0 bases from J, the junction contained 4 bases not matched to a gene.